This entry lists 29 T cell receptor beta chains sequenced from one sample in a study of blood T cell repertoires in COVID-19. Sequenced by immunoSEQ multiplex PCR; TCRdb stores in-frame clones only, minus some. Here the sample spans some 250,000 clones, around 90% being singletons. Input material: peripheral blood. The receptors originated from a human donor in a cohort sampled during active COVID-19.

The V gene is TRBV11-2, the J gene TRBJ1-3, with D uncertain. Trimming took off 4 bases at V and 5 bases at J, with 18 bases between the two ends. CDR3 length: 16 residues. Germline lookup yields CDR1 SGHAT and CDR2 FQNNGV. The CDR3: CASSSQTPGVRNTIYF. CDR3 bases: TGTGCCAGCAGCTCACAAACGCCCGGGGTTAGAAACACCATATATTTT.

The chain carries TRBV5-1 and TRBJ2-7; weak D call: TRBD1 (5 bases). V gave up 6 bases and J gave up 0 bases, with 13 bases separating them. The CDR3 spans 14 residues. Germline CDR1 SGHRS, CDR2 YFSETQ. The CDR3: CASTSQASSYEQYF. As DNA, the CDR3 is TGCGCCAGCACATCACAGGCTAGCTCCTACGAGCAGTACTTC.

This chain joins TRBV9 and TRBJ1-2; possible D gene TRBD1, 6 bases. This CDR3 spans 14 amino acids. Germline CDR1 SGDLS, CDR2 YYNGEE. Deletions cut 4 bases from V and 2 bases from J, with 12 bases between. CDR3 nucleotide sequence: TGTGCCAGCAGCCTAGATACAGGGAACTATGGCTACACCTTC. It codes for CASSLDTGNYGYTF.

Here the CDR3 reads CASSYSRGTDTQYF. The CDR3 nucleotides read TGTGCCAGCAGTTACTCGCGGGGCACAGATACGCAGTATTTT. The rearrangement uses TRBV6-2 or TRBV6-3 and TRBJ2-3; TRBD2 might be the D (5 bases). V gave up 0 bases and J gave up 1 base, with 5 bases separating them. The CDR3 is made up of 14 amino acids. CDR1 and CDR2 (germline): MNHEY, SVGEGT.

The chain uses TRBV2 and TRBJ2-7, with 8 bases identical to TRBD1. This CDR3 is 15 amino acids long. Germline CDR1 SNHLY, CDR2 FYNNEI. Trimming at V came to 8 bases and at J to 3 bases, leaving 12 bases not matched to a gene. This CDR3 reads CASQGAIIGNYEQYF. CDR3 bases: TGTGCCAGCCAGGGGGCGATAATCGGAAACTACGAGCAGTACTTC.

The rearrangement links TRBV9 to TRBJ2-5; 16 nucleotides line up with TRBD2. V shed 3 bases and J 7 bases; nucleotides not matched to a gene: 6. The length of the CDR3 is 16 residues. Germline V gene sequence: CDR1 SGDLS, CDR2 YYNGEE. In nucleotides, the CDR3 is TGTGCCAGCAGCGGAGGGACTAGCGGGAGGGTCGGGACCCAGTACTTC. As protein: CASSGGTSGRVGTQYF.

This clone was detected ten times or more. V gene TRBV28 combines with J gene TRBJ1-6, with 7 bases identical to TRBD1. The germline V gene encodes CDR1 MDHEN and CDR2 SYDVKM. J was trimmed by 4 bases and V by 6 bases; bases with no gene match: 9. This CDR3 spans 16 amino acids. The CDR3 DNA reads TGTGCCAGCAGCTTAACAGGGGACCCATATAATTCACCCCTCCACTTT. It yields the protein CASSLTGDPYNSPLHF.

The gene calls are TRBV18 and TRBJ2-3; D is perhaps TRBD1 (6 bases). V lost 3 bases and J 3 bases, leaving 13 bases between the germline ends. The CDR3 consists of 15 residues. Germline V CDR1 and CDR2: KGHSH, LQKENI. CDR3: CASSPATGPTDTQYF. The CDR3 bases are TGTGCCAGCTCACCGGCTACAGGGCCAACAGATACGCAGTATTTT.

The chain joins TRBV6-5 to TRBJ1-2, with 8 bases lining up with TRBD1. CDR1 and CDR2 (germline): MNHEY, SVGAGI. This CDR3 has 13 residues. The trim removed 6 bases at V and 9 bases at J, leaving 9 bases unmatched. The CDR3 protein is CASSLGQGGSYTF. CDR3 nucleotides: TGTGCCAGCAGCCTTGGACAGGGTGGCAGCTACACCTTC.

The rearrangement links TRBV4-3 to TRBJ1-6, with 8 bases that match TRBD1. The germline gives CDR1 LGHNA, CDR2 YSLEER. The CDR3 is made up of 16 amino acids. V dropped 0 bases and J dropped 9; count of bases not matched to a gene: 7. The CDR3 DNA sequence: TGCGCCAGCAGCCAAGATATCGACAGGGGATTTTCACCCCTCCACTTT. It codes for CASSQDIDRGFSPLHF.

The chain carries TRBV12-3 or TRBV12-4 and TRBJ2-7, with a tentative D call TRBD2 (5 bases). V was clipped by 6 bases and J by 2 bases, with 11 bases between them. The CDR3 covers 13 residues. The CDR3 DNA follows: TGTGCCAGCAGCGCCGCGGGCCCCTACGAGCAGTACTTC. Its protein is CASSAAGPYEQYF.

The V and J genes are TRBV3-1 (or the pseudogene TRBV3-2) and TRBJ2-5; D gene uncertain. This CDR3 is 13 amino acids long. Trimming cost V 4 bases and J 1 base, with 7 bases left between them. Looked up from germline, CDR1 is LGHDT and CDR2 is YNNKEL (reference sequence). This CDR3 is CASSRGPQETQYF. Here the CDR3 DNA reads TGTGCCAGCAGCCGCGGTCCCCAAGAGACCCAGTACTTC.

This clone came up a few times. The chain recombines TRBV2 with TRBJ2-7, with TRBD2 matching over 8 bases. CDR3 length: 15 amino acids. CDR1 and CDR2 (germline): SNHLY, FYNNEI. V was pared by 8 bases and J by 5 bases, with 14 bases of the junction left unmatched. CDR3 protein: CASAGGASGPHEQYF. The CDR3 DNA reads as TGTGCCAGCGCCGGTGGGGCTAGCGGGCCCCACGAGCAGTACTTC. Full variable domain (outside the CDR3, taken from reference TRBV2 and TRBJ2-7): EPEVTQTPSHQVTQMGQEVILRCVPISNHLYFYWYRQILGQKVEFLVSFYNNEISEKSEIFDDQFSVERPDGSNFTLKIRSTKLEDSAMYFCASAGGASGPHEQYFGPGTRLTVT.

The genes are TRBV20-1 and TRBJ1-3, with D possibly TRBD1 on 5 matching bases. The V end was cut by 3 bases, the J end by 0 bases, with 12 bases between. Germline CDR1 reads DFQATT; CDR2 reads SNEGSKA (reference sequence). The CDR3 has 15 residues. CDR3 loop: CSASKDNPSGNTIYF. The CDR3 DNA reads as TGCAGTGCTAGTAAGGACAACCCCTCTGGAAACACCATATATTTT.

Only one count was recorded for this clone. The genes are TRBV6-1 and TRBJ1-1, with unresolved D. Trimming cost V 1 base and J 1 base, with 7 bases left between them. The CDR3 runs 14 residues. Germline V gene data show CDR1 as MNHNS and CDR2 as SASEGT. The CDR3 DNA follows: TGTGCCAGCAGTGAAGTTTGGAGGAACACTGAAGCTTTCTTT. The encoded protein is CASSEVWRNTEAFF.

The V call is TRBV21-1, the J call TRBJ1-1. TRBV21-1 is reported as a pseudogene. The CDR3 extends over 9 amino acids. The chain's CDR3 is CASRVLLFF. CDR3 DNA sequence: TGTGCCAGCAGAGTTCTACTTTTCTTT.

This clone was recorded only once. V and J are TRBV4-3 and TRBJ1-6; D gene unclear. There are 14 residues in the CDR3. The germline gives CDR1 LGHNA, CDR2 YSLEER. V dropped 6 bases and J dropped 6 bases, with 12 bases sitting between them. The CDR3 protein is CASRGGSFNSPLHF. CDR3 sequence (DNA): TGCGCCAGCAGAGGCGGGTCATTTAATTCACCCCTCCACTTT.

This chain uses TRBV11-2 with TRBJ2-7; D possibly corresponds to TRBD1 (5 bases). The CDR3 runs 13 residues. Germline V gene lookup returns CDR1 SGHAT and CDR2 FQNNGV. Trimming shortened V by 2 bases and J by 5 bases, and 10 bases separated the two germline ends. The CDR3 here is CASSLTRVHEQYF. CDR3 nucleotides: TGTGCCAGCAGCTTAACCAGGGTACACGAGCAGTACTTC.

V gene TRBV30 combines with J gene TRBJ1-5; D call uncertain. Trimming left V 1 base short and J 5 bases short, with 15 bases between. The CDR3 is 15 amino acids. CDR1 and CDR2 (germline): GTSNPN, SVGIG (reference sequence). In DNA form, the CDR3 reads TGTGCCTGGAGTGGATCCGCTCTAGCGGATCAGCCCCAGCATTTT. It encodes CAWSGSALADQPQHF.

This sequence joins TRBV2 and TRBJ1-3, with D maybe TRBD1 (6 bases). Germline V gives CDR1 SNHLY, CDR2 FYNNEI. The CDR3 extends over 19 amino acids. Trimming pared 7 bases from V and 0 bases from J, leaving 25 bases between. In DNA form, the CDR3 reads TGTGCCAGCAAACTAAGAACATTATCAGGGGCCCGCTCTGGAAACACCATATATTTT. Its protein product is CASKLRTLSGARSGNTIYF.

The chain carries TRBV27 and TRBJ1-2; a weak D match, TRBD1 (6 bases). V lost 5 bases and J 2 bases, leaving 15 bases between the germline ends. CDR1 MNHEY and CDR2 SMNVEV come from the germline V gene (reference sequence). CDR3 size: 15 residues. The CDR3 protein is CASSPWAGDNYGYTF. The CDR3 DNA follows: TGTGCCAGCAGTCCTTGGGCAGGGGACAACTATGGCTACACCTTC.

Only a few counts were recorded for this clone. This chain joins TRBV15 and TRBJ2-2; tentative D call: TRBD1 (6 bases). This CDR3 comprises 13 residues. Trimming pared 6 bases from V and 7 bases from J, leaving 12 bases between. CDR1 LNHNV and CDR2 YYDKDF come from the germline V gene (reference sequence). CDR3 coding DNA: TGTGCCACCAGGGACAGTGGACACGGGGAGCTGTTTTTT. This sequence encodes CATRDSGHGELFF.

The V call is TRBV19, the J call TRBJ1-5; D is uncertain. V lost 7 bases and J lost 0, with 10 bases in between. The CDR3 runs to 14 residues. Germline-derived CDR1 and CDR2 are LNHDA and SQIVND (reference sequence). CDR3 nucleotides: TGTGCCAGTACCTTTACGGGTAGCAATCAGCCCCAGCATTTT. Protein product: CASTFTGSNQPQHF.

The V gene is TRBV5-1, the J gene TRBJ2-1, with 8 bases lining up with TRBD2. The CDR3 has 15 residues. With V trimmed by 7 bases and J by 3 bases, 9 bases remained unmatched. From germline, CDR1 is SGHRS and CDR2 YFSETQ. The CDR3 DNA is TGCGCCAGCGCGAACGGGGGGGCCCTCTACAATGAGCAGTTCTTC. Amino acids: CASANGGALYNEQFF.

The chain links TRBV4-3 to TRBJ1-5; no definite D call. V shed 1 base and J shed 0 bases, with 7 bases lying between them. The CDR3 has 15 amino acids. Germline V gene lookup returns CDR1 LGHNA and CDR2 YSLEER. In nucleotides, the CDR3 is TGCGCCAGCAGCCAAGGTAGCAATAGCAATCAGCCCCAGCATTTT. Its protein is CASSQGSNSNQPQHF.

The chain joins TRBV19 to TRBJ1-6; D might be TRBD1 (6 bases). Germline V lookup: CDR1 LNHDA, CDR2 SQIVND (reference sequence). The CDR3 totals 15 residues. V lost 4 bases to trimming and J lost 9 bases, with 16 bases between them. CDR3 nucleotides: TGTGCCAGTAGTACAGGGGTTGGTATCCGTTCACCCCTCCACTTT. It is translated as CASSTGVGIRSPLHF.

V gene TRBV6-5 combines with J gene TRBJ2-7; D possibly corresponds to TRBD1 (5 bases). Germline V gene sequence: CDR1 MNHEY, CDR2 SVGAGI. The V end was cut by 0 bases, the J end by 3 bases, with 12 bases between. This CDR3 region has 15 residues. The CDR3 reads CASSYSWQGYYEQYF. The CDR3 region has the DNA TGTGCCAGCAGTTACTCGTGGCAGGGTTACTACGAGCAGTACTTC.

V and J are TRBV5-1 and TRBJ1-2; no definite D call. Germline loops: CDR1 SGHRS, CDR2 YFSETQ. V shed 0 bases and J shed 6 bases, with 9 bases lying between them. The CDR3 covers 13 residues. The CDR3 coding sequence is TGCGCCAGCAGCTTGGATGGGAGGAATGGCTACACCTTC. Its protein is CASSLDGRNGYTF.

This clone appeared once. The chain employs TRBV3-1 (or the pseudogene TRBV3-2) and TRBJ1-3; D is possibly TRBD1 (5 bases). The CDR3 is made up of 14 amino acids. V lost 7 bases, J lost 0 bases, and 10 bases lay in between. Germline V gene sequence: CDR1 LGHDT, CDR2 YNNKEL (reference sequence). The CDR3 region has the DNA TGTGCCAGCAATGCGCAGGGCTCTGGAAACACCATATATTTT. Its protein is CASNAQGSGNTIYF.